This is a list of T cell receptor beta chains from one sample in a study of blood T cell repertoires in COVID-19. This table comes from immunoSEQ multiplex PCR, and its TCRdb copy is limited to in-frame clones, with some not included. This sample yields approximately 300,000 clones, of which just under 90% are seen a single time; roughly 1.9% belongs to the top ten. Source material: peripheral blood. The origin of the receptors is a woman under 40 with COVID-19, enrolled during active disease. Both conserved end residues are part of each CDR3. D genes are given only for firm matches. Expanded clones get a size class; other rows say once, few or many, or leave the size out.

>TRBV7-8|.|.|TRBJ1-1
TGTGCCAGCACCACCCCCCGGGGGAACACTGAAGCTTTCTTT
CASTTPRGNTEAFF
>TRBV3-1/TRBV3-2|TRBD2|.|TRBJ2-3
TGTGCCAGCAGCCCCCCCGGGGGTGGCGGGGGGGCAGATACGCAGTATTTT
CASSPPGGGGGADTQYF
>TRBV10-3|.|.|TRBJ1-1
TGTGCCATCAGTCGGACGGCGGGGGATCAAGCTTTCTTT
CAISRTAGDQAFF
>TRBV6-6|TRBD1|.|TRBJ1-3
TGTGCCAGCAGTTACTCCGGGACAGGGCGTAACACCATATATTTT
CASSYSGTGRNTIYF
>TRBV2|.|.|TRBJ1-5
TGTGCCAGCAGTGATGAGGCCCTTGGGCCCCAGCATTTT
CASSDEALGPQHF
>TRBV2|TRBD1|.|TRBJ1-6
TGTGCCAGCAGTGGGGTTCCGCAGGGGGCCGGTTCACCCCTCCACTTT
CASSGVPQGAGSPLHF
>TRBV5-6|TRBD1|.|TRBJ1-6
TGTGCCAGCAGCTGGACAGGGCCGTTCGCGGATTATAATTCACCCCTCCACTTT
CASSWTGPFADYNSPLHF
>TRBV23-1|.|.|TRBJ1-2
TGCGCCAGCAGTCAATCGAGGGTAGAGGACTATGGCTACACCTTC
CASSQSRVEDYGYTF
>TRBV7-2|TRBD1|.|TRBJ2-1
TGTGCCAGCAGCTTACACAGGGGAGCCTACAATGAGCAGTTCTTC
CASSLHRGAYNEQFF
>TRBV25-1|.|.|TRBJ1-6
TGTGCCAGCAGTGGGAGATTGGGGGGTGTGGGTTCACCCCTCCACTTT
CASSGRLGGVGSPLHF
>TRBV7-2|TRBD1|.|TRBJ1-3
TGTGCCAGCAGAAAAGGGACAGCCTCTGGAAACACCATATATTTT
CASRKGTASGNTIYF
>TRBV7-2|.|.|TRBJ1-6
TGTGCCAGCAGCTTTCATTCGGTGGCAGCCTCGGGGGGTTCACCCCTCCACTTT
CASSFHSVAASGGSPLHF
>TRBV7-6|TRBD2|.|TRBJ2-1
TGTGCCAGCAGCTTTGTCCCCCCCGGCGGGGGAAACTACAATGAGCAGTTCTTC
CASSFVPPGGGNYNEQFF
>TRBV19|.|few|TRBJ1-5
TGTGCCGCGCAAACAGGATACAATCAGCCCCAGCATTTT
CAAQTGYNQPQHF
>TRBV13|TRBD1|.|TRBJ1-1
TGTGCCAGCAGCTTAGCCCGACAGGGGAACACTGAAGCTTTCTTT
CASSLARQGNTEAFF
>TRBV24-1|.|.|TRBJ1-4
TGTGCCACCAGTGAACCCACAGGGCCACCCCGTGTTAATGAAAAACTGTTTTTT
CATSEPTGPPRVNEKLFF
>TRBV28|TRBD1|.|TRBJ1-4
TGTGCCACCCGACCGGGACAGGGTAATGAAAAACTGTTTTTT
CATRPGQGNEKLFF
>TRBV12-3/TRBV12-4|.|.|TRBJ1-1
TGTGCCAGCAGTCACGGAGGCAACACTGAAGCTTTCTTT
CASSHGGNTEAFF
>TRBV20-1|.|.|TRBJ2-1
TGCAGTGCTAGGGACAGACTTGCTGAGTTCTTC
CSARDRLAEFF
>TRBV25-1|TRBD1|.|TRBJ1-1
TGTGCCAGCAGGGATCCGGGACAGGGCAACACTGAAGCTTTCTTT
CASRDPGQGNTEAFF
>TRBV3-1/TRBV3-2|.|.|TRBJ1-4
TGTGCCAGCAGCCCGCGGTTGGCCCGGGACACTCTTGCAACTAATGAAAAACTGTTTTTT
CASSPRLARDTLATNEKLFF
>TRBV6-5|TRBD1|.|TRBJ1-6
TGTGCCAGCAGGCCCGCGGGACAGGGGTATTCACCCCTCCACTTT
CASRPAGQGYSPLHF
>TRBV6-1|TRBD1|.|TRBJ1-2
TGTGCCAGCAGTGAAGTCGACAGGGTCGGAGATGGCTACACCTTC
CASSEVDRVGDGYTF
>TRBV30|TRBD1|.|TRBJ1-4
TGTGCCTGGAAGACAGGGACTGCGACTAATGAAAAACTGTTTTTT
CAWKTGTATNEKLFF
>TRBV5-6|TRBD1|.|TRBJ1-1
TGTGCCAGCAGCCCCTCGACAGGGTATCGGAGGAACACTGAAGCTTTCTTT
CASSPSTGYRRNTEAFF
>TRBV5-5|.|.|TRBJ2-7
TGTGCCAGTCAAACGCGCTCCTACGAGCAGTACTTC
CASQTRSYEQYF
>TRBV7-2|.|.|TRBJ1-2
TGTGCCAGCAGCTTAGGAGGGTGGGGGCGCGATTATGGCTACACCTTC
CASSLGGWGRDYGYTF
>TRBV7-8|TRBD2|.|TRBJ2-5
TGTGCCAGCAGCCCACACCAAGGACTAGCGGGGAGAGAGACCCAGTACTTC
CASSPHQGLAGRETQYF
>TRBV19|.|.|TRBJ1-4
TGTGCCAGTAGTATAAGGGGCGAAAAACTGTTTTTT
CASSIRGEKLFF